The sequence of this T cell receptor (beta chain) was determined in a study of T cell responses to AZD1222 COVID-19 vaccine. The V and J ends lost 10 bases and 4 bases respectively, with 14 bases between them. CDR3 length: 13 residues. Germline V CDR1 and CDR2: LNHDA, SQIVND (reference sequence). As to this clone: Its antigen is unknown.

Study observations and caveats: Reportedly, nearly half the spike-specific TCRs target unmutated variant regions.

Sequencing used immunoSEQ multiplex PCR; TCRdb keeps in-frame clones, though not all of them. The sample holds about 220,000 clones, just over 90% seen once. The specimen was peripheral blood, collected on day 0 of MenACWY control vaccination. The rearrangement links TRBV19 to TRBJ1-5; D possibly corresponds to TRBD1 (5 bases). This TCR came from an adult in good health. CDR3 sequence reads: CATRGRGNQPQHF. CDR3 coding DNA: TGTGCCACCCGGGGGAGGGGAAATCAGCCCCAGCATTTT. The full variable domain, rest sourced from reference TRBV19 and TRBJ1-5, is DGGITQSPKYLFRKEGQNVTLSCEQNLNHDAMYWYRQDPGQGLRLIYYSQIVNDFQKGDIAEGYSVSREKKESFPLTVTSAQKNPTAFYLCATRGRGNQPQHFGDGTRLSIL.